The TCR beta chain described here comes from a study of OX40 agonist ivuxolimab in advanced cancers. Study overall: Dose-escalation patients suffered from hepatocellular carcinoma, melanoma, renal cell or head and neck cancer. Study-level points and caveats: Patients who responded partially at 0.1-3.0 mg/kg showed clonal expansion ranking among the lowest. Some nonresponders also had low normalized T-cell clonal expansion.

The CDR3 sequence is 16 residues long. V lost 4 bases and J 4 bases, leaving 17 bases between the germline ends. The V gene's germline CDR1 is SGDLS and CDR2 YYNGEE. Generated by immunoSEQ multiplex PCR, the TCRdb table keeps only in-frame clones and is missing some. This sample has about 84,000 clones, with 90% to 95% found just once. As concerns this clone: The antigen remains undetermined.

The TCR originated in an adult with an advanced solid tumor such as melanoma, head and neck, liver or kidney cancer. The chain recombines TRBV9 with TRBJ2-2, with a possible D match to TRBD2 (5 bases). Sequenced material: CD4+ or CD8+ T cells sorted from blood, taken in a trial of the OX40 agonist ivuxolimab. CDR3: CASSPSRGLGTGELFF. As DNA, the CDR3 is TGTGCCAGCAGCCCCAGTAGAGGGTTGGGCACCGGGGAGCTGTTTTTT. Using reference TRBV9 and TRBJ2-2 for the parts outside the CDR3, the full variable domain is DSGVTQTPKHLITATGQRVTLRCSPRSGDLSVYWYQQSLDQGLQFLIQYYNGEERAKGNILERFSAQQFPDLHSELNLSSLELGDSALYFCASSPSRGLGTGELFFGEGSRLTVL.